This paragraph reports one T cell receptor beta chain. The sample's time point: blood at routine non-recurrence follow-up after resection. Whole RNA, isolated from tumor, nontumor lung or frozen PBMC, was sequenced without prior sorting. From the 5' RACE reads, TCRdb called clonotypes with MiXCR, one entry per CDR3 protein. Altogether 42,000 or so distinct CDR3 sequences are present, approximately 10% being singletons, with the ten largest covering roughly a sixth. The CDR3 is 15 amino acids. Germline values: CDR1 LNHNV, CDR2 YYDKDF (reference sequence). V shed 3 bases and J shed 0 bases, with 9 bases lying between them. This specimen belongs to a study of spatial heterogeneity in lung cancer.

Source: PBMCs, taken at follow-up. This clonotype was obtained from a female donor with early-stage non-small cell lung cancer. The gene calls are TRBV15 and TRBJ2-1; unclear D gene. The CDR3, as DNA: TGTGCCACCAGCAGGGACCCAAGCTCCTACAATGAGCAGTTCTTC. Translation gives CATSRDPSSYNEQFF.